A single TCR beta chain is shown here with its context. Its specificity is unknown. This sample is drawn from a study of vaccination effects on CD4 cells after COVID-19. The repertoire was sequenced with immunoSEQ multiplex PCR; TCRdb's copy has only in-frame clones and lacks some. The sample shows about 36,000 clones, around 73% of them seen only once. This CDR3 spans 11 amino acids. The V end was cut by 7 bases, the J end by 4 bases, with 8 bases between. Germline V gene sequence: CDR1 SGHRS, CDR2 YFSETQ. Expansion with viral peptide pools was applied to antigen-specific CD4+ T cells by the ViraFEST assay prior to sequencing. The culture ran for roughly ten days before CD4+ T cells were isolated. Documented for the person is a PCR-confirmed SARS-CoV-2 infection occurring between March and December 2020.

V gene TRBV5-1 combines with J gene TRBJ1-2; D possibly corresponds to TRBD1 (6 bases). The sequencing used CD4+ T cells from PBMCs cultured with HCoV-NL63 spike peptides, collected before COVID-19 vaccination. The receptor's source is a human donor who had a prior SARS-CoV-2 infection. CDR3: CASRDIYGYTF. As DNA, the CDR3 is TGCGCCAGCCGGGACATCTATGGCTACACCTTC.